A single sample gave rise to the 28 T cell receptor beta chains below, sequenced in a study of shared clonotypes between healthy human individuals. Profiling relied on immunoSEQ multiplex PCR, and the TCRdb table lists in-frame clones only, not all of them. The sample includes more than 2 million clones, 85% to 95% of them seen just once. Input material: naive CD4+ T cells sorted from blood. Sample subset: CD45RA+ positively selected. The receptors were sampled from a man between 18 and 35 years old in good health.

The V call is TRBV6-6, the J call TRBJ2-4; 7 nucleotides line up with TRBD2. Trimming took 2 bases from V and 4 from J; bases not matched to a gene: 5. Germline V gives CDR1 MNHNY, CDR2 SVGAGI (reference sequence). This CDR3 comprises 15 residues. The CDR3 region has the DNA TGTGCCAGCAGTTACGACCAACTAGCGAAAAACATTCAGTACTTC. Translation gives CASSYDQLAKNIQYF.

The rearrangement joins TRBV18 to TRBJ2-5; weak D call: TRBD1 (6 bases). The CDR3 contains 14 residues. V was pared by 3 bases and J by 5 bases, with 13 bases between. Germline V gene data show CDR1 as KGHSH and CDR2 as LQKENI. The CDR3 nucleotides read TGTGCCAGCTCACCTGCAGGGGCGTGGGAGACCCAGTACTTC. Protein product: CASSPAGAWETQYF.

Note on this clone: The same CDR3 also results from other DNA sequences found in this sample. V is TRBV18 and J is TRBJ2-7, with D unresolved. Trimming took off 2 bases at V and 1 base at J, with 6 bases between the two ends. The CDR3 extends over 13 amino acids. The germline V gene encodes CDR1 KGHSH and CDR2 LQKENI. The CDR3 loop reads CASSPYSSYEQYF. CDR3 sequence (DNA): TGTGCCAGCTCACCATACAGTTCCTACGAGCAGTACTTC.

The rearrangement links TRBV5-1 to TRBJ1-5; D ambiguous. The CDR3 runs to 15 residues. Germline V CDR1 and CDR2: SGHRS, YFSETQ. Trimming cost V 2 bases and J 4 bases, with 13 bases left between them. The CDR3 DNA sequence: TGCGCCAGCAGCTTTGAGGCGGGAGGGAATCAGCCCCAGCATTTT. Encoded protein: CASSFEAGGNQPQHF.

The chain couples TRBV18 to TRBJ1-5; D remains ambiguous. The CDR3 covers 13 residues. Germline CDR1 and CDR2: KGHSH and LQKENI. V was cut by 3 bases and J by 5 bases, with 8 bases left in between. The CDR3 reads CASSPDVYQPQHF. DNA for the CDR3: TGTGCCAGCTCACCCGACGTTTATCAGCCCCAGCATTTT.

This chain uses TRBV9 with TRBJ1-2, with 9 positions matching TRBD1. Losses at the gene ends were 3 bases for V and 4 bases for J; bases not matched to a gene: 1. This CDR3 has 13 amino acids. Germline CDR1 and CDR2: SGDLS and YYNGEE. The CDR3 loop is CASSGTGVYGYTF. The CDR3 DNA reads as TGTGCCAGCAGCGGGACAGGGGTCTATGGCTACACCTTC.

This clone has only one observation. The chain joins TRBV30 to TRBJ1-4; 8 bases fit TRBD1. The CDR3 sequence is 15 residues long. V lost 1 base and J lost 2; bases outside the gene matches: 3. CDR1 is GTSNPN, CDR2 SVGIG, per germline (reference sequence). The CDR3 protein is CAWSGQGITNEKLFF. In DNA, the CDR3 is TGTGCCTGGAGTGGACAGGGGATTACTAATGAAAAACTGTTTTTT.

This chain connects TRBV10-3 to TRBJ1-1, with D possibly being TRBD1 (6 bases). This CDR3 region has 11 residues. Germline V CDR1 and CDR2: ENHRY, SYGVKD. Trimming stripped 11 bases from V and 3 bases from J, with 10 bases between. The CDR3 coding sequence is TGTGCCGCACAGGGATACACTGAAGCTTTCTTT. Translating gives CAAQGYTEAFF.

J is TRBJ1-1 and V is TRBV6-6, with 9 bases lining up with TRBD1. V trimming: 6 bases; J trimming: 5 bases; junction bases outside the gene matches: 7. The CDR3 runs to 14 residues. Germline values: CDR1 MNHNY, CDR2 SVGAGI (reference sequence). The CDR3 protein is CASSDRGEWTEAFF. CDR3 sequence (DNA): TGTGCCAGCAGCGACAGGGGGGAATGGACTGAAGCTTTCTTT.

As DNA, the CDR3 is TGTGCCAGCAGTATTAGGAAGGGAAAGGGGGGCTACGAGCAGTACTTC. It codes for CASSIRKGKGGYEQYF. The gene calls are TRBV2 and TRBJ2-7, with D perhaps being TRBD1 or TRBD2 (6 bases each). Trimming left V 5 bases short and J 3 bases short, with 20 bases between. CDR1 and CDR2 (germline): SNHLY, FYNNEI. This CDR3 spans 16 amino acids.

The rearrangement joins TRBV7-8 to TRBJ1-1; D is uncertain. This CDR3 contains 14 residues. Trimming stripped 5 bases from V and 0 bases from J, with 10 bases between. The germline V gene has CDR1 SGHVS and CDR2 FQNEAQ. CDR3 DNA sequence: TGTGCCAGCAGCCGACAAACCATGAACACTGAAGCTTTCTTT. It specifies CASSRQTMNTEAFF. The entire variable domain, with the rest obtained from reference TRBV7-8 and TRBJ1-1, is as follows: GAGVSQSPRYKVAKRGQDVALRCDPISGHVSLFWYQQALGQGPEFLTYFQNEAQLDKSGLPSDRFFAERPEGSVSTLKIQRTQQEDSAVYLCASSRQTMNTEAFFGQGTRLTVV.

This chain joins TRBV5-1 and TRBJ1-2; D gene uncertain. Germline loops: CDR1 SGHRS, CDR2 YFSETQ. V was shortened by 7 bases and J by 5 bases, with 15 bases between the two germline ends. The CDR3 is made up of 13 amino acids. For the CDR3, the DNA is TGCGCCAGCCGCCATGAGGTAGGGTATGGCTACACCTTC. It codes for CASRHEVGYGYTF.

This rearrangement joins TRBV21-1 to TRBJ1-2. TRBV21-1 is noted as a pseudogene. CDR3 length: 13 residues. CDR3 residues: CASSKGTGGGYTF. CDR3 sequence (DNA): TGTGCCAGCAGCAAAGGCACTGGCGGTGGCTACACCTTC.

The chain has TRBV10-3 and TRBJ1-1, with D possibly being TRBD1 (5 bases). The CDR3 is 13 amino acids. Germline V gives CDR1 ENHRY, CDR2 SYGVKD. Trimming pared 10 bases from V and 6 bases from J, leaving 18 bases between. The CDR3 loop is CASATAGVAEAFF. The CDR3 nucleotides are TGTGCCAGCGCCACCGCGGGGGTTGCTGAAGCTTTCTTT.

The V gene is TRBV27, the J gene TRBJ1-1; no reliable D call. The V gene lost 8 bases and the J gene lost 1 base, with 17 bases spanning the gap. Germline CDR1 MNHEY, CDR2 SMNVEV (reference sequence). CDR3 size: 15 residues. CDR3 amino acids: CASVKVDLGNTEAFF. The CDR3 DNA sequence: TGTGCCAGCGTTAAGGTAGACCTGGGGAACACTGAAGCTTTCTTT.

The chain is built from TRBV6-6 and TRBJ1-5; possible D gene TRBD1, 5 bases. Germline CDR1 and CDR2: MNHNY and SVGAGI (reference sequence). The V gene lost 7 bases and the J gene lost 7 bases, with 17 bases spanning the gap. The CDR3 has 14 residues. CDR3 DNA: TGTGCCAGCAATTCAGGGTCTGGCGACCAGCCCCAGCATTTT. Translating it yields CASNSGSGDQPQHF.

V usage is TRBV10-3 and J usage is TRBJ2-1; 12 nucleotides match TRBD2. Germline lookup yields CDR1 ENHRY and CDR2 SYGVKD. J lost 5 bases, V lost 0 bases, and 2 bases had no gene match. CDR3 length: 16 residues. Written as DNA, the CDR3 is TGTGCCATCAGTGAGTCGTGGACTAGCGGGGACAATGAGCAGTTCTTC. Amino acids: CAISESWTSGDNEQFF.

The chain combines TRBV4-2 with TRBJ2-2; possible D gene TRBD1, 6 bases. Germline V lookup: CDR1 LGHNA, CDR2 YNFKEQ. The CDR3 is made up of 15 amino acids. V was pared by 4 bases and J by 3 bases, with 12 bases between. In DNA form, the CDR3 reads TGTGCCAGCAGCCTGGAAGGGGGAGACACCGGGGAGCTGTTTTTT. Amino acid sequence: CASSLEGGDTGELFF.

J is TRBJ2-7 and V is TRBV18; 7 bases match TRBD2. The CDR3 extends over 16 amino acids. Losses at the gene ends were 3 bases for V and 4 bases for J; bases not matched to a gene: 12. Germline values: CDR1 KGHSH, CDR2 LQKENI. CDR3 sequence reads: CASSPLGRGSSYEQYF. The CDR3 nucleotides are TGTGCCAGCTCACCCCTGGGGCGCGGGAGTTCTTACGAGCAGTACTTC.

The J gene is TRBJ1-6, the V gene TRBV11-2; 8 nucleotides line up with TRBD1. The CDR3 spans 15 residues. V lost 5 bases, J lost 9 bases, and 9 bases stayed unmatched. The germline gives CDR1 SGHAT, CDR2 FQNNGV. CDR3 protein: CASSDGTGRLSPLHF. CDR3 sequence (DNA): TGTGCCAGCAGCGACGGGACAGGCCGGCTTTCACCCCTCCACTTT.

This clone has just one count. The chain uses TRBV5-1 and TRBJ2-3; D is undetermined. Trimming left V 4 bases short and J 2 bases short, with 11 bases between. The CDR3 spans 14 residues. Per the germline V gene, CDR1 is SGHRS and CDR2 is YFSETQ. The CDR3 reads CASSQVGYTDTQYF. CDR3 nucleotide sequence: TGCGCCAGCAGCCAAGTTGGGTACACAGATACGCAGTATTTT.

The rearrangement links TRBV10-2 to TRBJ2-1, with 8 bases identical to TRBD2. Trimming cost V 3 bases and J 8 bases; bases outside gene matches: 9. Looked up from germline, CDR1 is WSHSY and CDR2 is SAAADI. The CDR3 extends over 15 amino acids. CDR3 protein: CASSDPGTSTYEQFF. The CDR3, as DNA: TGCGCCAGCAGTGATCCCGGGACTAGTACCTATGAGCAGTTCTTC.

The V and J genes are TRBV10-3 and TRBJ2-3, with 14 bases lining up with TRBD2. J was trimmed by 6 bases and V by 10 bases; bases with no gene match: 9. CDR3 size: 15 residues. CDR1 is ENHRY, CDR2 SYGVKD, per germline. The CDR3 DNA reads TGTGCCACCACCGGGACTAGCGGGAGCATCGATACGCAGTATTTT. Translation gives CATTGTSGSIDTQYF.

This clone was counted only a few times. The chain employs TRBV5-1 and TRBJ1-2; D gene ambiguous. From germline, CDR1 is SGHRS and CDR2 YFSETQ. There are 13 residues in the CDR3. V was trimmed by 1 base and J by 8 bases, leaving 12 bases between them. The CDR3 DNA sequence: TGCGCCAGCAGCTTGACAGCGGTTGGAGGCTACACCTTC. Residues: CASSLTAVGGYTF.

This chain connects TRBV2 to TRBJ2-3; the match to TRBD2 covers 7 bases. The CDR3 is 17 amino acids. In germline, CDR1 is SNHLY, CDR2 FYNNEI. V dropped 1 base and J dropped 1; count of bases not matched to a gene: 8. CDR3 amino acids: CASSEVLGGVGTDTQYF. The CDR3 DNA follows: TGTGCCAGCAGTGAAGTTCTGGGAGGGGTGGGCACAGATACGCAGTATTTT.

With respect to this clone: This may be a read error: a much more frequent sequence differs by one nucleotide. The CDR3 DNA is TGTGCCAGCAGTGGGGACAGCGCTGAAGCTTTCTTT. It is translated as CASSGDSAEAFF. The V and J genes are TRBV2 and TRBJ1-1; TRBD1 aligns across 7 bases. V lost 4 bases and J lost 6; bases outside the gene matches: 2. Germline V lookup: CDR1 SNHLY, CDR2 FYNNEI. The CDR3 covers 12 residues.

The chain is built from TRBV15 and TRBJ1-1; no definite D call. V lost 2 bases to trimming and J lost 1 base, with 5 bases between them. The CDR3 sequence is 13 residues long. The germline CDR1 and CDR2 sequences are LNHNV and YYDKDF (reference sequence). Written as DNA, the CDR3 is TGTGCCACCAGCAGATTGGAGAACACTGAAGCTTTCTTT. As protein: CATSRLENTEAFF.

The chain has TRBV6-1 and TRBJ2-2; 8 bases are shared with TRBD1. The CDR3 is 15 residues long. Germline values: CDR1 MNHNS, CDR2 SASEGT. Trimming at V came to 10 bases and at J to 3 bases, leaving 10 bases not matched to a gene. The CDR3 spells CATYTGTGYTGELFF. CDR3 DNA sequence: TGTGCCACCTATACCGGGACAGGCTACACCGGGGAGCTGTTTTTT.